This T cell receptor beta chain was documented in a study of blood T cell repertoires in COVID-19. The repertoire was sequenced with immunoSEQ multiplex PCR; TCRdb's copy has only in-frame clones and lacks some. Of over 250,000 clones in the sample, around 90% were seen once. The CDR3 length is 16 residues. From germline, CDR1 is SGHDT and CDR2 YYEEEE. V was cut by 4 bases and J by 4 bases, with 17 bases left in between. The sequencing sample was made of peripheral blood. The gene calls are TRBV5-6 and TRBJ1-4; D gene unclear. The receptor was isolated from a woman aged 40 to 55 who had recovered from COVID-19. The chain's CDR3 is CASSPPPGGLNEKLFF. CDR3 in DNA: TGTGCCAGCAGCCCACCCCCGGGAGGGCTTAATGAAAAACTGTTTTTT.